This T cell receptor (beta chain) was captured in a study of cytomegalovirus exposure and HLA in healthy donors. Looking at the study overall: The 95 to 150 validation repertoires used a platform that matched the one used for the approximately 670 first-cohort repertoires, as a later analysis reported.

CDR3 length: 8 amino acids. Germline V gene sequence: CDR1 GTSNPN, CDR2 SVGIG (reference sequence). General study results and limits: The study recorded around 160 TCR beta chains that were cytomegalovirus-associated. In the 120 validation repertoires, a later analysis found that first-cohort TCR clusters tended to co-occur. Whilst most TCR sequences proved rare, a subset of public TCRs occurred across many donors.

On this clone itself: What it binds is unknown.

Generated by immunoSEQ multiplex PCR, the TCRdb table keeps only in-frame clones and is missing some. This sample has over 200,000 clones; around 87% occur once, and the top ten carry 1.5% to 2.5%. The clonotype comes from a woman under 30 in good health and CMV-seropositive. The V gene is TRBV30, the J gene TRBJ2-7; D is unclear. The source material was PBMCs. The CDR3 loop reads CCSDEQYF. The CDR3, as DNA: TGTTGCAGCGACGAGCAGTACTTC.